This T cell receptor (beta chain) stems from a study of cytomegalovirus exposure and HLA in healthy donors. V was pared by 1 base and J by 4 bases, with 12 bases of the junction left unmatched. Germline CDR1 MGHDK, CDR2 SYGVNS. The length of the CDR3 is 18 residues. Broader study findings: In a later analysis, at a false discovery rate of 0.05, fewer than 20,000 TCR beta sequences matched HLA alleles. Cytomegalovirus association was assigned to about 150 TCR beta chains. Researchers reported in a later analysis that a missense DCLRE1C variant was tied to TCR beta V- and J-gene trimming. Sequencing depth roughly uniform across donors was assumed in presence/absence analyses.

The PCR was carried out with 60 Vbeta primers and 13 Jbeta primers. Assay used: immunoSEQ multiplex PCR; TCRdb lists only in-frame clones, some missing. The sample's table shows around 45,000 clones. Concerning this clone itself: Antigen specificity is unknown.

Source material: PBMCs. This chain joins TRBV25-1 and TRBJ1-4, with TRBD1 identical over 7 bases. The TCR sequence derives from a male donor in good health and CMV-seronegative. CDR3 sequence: CASSESRYRGRSNEKLFF. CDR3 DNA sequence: TGTGCCAGCAGTGAATCTCGATACAGGGGAAGGAGTAATGAAAAACTGTTTTTT.